Listed below are T cell receptor beta chains from one sample, sequenced in a study of shared clonotypes between healthy human individuals. Generated by immunoSEQ multiplex PCR, the TCRdb table keeps only in-frame clones and is missing some. The repertoire includes over a million clones, around 98% of them detected once, and around 0.45% sits in the top ten. The sequencing sample was made of naive CD4+ T cells sorted from blood. The receptors come from a man in his thirties or forties in good health. Both conserved end residues are part of each CDR3. D genes are given only for firm matches. Size is omitted from some rows. Given values are once, few, many or a class for expanded clones.

J,V,size,D,DNA,CDR3
TRBJ1-3,TRBV7-2,once,NA,TGTGCCAGCAGCTCCGGGCAGGGGGGAAACACCATATATTTT,CASSSGQGGNTIYF
TRBJ2-7,TRBV10-1,NA,NA,TGCGCCAGCAGTGACGGGCCCTCCGAGCAGTACTTC,CASSDGPSEQYF
TRBJ2-1,TRBV27,NA,NA,TGTGCCAGCAGCCCCGAGGGGACACTTATCGGGGCAACCTACAATGAGCAGTTCTTC,CASSPEGTLIGATYNEQFF
TRBJ2-3,TRBV5-1,NA,NA,TGCGCCAGCAGCTTGGAGTCGCCGAACACAGATACGCAGTATTTT,CASSLESPNTDTQYF
TRBJ1-1,TRBV18,NA,NA,TGTGCCAGCTCACTTCTCGGGAGTGGCGACACTGAAGCTTTCTTT,CASSLLGSGDTEAFF
TRBJ1-2,TRBV11-2,NA,NA,TGTGCCAGCAGTCAACGGCCGATGGGCGGGAACTATGGCTACACCTTC,CASSQRPMGGNYGYTF
TRBJ2-7,TRBV27,NA,TRBD2,TGTGCCAGCAGTACCGGGCTAGCGGGACCCGGTTACGAGCAGTACTTC,CASSTGLAGPGYEQYF
TRBJ2-3,TRBV6-1,NA,TRBD2,TGTGCCAGCAGGCCTCCGGGACTAGCGGGAGTGGCGCAGTATTTT,CASRPPGLAGVAQYF
TRBJ2-7,TRBV7-8,NA,NA,TGTGCCAGCAGCTTAGGACGGGTAACCTACGAGCAGTACTTC,CASSLGRVTYEQYF
TRBJ2-1,TRBV4-1,NA,TRBD2,TGCGCCAGCAGCCACTCCGCAGCGGGGGCAGACCTTAAGCAGTTCTTC,CASSHSAAGADLKQFF
TRBJ2-7,TRBV7-2,NA,TRBD2,TGTGCCAGCAGCTTAGTGGGACTAGCGGGAGAGCAGTACTTC,CASSLVGLAGEQYF